What follows is one T cell receptor beta chain and its context. These data belong to a study of T cell repertoires in cytomegalovirus infection. The CDR3 runs to 14 residues. From germline, CDR1 is WSHSY and CDR2 SAAADI. Trimming shortened V by 0 bases and J by 8 bases, and 13 bases separated the two germline ends. Using its own MiXCR run on the reads, TCRdb lists one record per CDR3 protein. The table lists 100,000 or so distinct CDR3 sequences, under 25% of them singletons. The sequence was collected from a human donor in good health (CMV status not recorded). Some clones in this sample may be carry-over from other donors' samples. This rearrangement joins TRBV10-2 to TRBJ1-2; D is unclear. Sequencing input: CD8+ T cells from PBMCs. This chain's CDR3 is CASSESAGVLGYTF. CDR3 coding DNA: TGCGCCAGCAGTGAGTCAGCCGGGGTGTTGGGCTACACCTTC.